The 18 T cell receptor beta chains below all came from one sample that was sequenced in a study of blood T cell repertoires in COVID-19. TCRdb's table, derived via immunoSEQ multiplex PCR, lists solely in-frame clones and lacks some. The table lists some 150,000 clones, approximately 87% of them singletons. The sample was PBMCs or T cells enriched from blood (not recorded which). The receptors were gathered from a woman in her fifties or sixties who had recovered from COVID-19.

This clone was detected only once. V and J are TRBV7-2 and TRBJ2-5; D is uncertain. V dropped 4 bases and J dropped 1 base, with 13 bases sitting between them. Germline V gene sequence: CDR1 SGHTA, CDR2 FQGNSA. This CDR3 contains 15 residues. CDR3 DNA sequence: TGTGCCAGCAGCTCCTCCCGGTATGCCCAAGAGACCCAGTACTTC. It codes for CASSSSRYAQETQYF. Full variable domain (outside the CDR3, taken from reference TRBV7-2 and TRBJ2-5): GAGVSQSPSNKVTEKGKDVELRCDPISGHTALYWYRQSLGQGLEFLIYFQGNSAPDKSGLPSDRFSAERTGGSVSTLTIQRTQQEDSAVYLCASSSSRYAQETQYFGPGTRLLVL.

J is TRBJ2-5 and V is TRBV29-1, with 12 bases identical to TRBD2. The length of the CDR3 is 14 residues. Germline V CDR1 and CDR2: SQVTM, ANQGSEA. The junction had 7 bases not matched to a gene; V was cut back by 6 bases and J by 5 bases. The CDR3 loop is CSVPTSGRGETQYF. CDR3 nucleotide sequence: TGCAGCGTCCCGACTAGCGGGAGAGGGGAGACCCAGTACTTC.

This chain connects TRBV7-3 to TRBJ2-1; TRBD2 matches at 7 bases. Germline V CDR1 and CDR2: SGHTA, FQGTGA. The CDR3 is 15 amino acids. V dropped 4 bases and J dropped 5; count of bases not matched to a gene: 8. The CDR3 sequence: CASSSPGSGDNEQFF. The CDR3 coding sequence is TGTGCCAGCAGCTCCCCGGGGAGCGGGGACAATGAGCAGTTCTTC.

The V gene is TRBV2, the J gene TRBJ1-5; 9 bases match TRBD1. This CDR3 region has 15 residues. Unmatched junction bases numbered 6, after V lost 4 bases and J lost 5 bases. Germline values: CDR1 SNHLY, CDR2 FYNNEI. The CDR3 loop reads CASSVSGQGYQPQHF. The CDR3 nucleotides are TGTGCCAGCAGTGTCTCGGGACAGGGCTATCAGCCCCAGCATTTT.

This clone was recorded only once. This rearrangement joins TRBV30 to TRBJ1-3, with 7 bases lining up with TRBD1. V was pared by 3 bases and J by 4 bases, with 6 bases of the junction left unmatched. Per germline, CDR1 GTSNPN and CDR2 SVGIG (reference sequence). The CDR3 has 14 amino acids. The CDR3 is CAWRPTGLGNTIYF. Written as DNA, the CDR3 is TGTGCCTGGAGGCCGACAGGGCTAGGAAACACCATATATTTT. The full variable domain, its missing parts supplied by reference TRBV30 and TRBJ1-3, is SQTIHQWPATLVQPVGSPLSLECTVEGTSNPNLYWYRQAAGRGLQLLFYSVGIGQISSEVPQNLSASRPQDRQFILSSKKLLLSDSGFYLCAWRPTGLGNTIYFGEGSWLTVV.

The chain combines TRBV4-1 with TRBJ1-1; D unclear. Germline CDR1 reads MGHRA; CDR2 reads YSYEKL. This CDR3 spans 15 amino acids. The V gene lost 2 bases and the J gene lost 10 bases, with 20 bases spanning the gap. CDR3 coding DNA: TGCGCCAGCAGCCAAACTTATCCCCCCACGGGAGGAGCTTTCTTT. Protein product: CASSQTYPPTGGAFF.

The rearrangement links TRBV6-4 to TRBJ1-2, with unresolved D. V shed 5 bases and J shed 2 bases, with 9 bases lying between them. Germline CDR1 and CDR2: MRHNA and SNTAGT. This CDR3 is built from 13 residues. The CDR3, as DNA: TGTGCCAGCAGTATTTCCAGGAACTATGGCTACACCTTC. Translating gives CASSISRNYGYTF.

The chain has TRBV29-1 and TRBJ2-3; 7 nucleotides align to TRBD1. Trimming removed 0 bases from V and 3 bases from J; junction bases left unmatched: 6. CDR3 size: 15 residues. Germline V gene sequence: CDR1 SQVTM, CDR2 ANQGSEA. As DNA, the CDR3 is TGCAGCGTTGAAGAGTGGCAGGGGGTGACAGATACGCAGTATTTT. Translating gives CSVEEWQGVTDTQYF.

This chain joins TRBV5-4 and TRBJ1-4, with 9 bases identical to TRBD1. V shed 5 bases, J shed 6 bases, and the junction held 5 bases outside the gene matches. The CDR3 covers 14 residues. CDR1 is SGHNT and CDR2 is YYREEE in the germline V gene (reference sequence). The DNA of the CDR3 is TGTGCCAGCAGGAGGACAGGGGCGGATGAAAAACTGTTTTTT. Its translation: CASRRTGADEKLFF.

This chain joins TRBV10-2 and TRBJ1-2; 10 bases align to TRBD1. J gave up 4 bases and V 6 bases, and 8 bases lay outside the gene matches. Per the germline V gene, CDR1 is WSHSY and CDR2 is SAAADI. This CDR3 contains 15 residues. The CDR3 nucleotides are TGCGCCAGCAGGGGACAGGGGAATAGGATCTATGGCTACACCTTC. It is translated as CASRGQGNRIYGYTF.

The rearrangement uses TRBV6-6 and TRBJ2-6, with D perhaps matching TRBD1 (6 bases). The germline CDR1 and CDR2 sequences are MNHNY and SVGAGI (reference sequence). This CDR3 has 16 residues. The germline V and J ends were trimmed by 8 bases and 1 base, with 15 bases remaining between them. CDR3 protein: CASGQFTGSGANVLTF. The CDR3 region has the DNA TGTGCCAGCGGACAATTCACAGGGTCTGGGGCCAACGTCCTGACTTTC.

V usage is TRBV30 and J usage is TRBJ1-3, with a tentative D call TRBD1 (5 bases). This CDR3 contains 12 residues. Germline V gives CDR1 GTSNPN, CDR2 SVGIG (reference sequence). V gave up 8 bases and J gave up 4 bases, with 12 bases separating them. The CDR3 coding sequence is TGTGCCCGAAGGGGCGGCGGAAACACCATATATTTT. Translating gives CARRGGGNTIYF.

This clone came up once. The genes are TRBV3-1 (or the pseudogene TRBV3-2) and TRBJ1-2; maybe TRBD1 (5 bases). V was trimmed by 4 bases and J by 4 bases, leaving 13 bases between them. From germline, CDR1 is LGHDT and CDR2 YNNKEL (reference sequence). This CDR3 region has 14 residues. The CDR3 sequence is CASSPVGQGYGYTF. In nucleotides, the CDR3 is TGTGCCAGCAGCCCAGTTGGCCAGGGCTATGGCTACACCTTC.

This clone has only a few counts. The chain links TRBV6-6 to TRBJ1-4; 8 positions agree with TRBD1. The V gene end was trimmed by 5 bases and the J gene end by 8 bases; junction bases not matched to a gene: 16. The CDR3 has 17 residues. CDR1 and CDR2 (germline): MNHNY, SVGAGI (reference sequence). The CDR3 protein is CASSPGTGSSRREKLFF. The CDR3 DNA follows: TGTGCCAGCAGTCCCGGGACAGGCTCCTCTCGGAGGGAAAAACTGTTTTTT.

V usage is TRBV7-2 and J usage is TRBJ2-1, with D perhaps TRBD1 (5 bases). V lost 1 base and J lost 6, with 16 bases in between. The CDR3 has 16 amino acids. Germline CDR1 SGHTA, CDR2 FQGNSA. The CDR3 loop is CASSLVGPGIVNEQFF. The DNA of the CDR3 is TGTGCCAGCAGCTTAGTAGGCCCAGGGATAGTCAATGAGCAGTTCTTC.

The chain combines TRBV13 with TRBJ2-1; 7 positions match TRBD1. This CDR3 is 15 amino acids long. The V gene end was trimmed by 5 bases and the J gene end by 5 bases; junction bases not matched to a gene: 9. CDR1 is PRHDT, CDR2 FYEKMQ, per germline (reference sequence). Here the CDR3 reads CASSQGTVSNNEQFF. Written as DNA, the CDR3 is TGTGCCAGCAGCCAGGGGACAGTATCAAACAATGAGCAGTTCTTC.

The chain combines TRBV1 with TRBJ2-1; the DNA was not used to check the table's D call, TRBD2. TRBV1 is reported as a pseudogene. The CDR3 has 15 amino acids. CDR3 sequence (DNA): TGCACCAGCAGCCAGGGGAGCGGGGGGGCCAATGAGCAGTTCTTC. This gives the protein CTSSQGSGGANEQFF.

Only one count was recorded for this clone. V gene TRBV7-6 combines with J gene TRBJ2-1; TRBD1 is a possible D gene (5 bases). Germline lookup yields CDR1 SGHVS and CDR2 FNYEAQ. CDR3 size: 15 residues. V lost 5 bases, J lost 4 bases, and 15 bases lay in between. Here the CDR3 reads CASSPNDRGYNEQFF. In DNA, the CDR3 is TGTGCCAGCAGCCCCAACGATAGGGGATACAATGAGCAGTTCTTC.